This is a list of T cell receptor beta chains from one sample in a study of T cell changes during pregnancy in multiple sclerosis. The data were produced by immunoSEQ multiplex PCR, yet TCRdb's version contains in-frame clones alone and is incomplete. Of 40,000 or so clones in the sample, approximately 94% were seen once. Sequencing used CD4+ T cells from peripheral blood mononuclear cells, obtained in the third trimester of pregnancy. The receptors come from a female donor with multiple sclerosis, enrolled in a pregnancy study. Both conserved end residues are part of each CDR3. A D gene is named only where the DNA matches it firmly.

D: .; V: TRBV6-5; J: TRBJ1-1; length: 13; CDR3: CASSATGGTEAFF; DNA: TGTGCCAGCAGTGCTACAGGTGGCACTGAAGCTTTCTTT
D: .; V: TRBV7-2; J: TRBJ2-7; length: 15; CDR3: CASRPGTGGTGEQYF; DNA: TGTGCCAGCCGGCCCGGAACCGGGGGAACGGGCGAGCAGTACTTC
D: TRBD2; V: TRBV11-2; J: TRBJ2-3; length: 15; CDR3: CASSLLRGVTDTQYF; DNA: TGTGCCAGCAGCTTACTGCGGGGGGTCACAGATACGCAGTATTTT
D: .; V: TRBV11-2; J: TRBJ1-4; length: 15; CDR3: CASSIGVRGNEKLFF; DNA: TGTGCCAGCAGCATAGGGGTGCGGGGTAATGAAAAACTGTTTTTT
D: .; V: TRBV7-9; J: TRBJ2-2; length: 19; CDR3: CASSHHGRGLRPNTGELFF; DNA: TGTGCCAGCAGCCATCATGGTAGAGGACTGCGGCCGAACACCGGGGAGCTGTTTTTT
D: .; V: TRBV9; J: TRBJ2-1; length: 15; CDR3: CASSSEVLAYNEQFF; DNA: TGTGCCAGCAGCTCAGAAGTGCTAGCCTACAATGAGCAGTTCTTC
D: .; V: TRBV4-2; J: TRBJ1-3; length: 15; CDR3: CASSQDIGSGNTIYF; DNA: TGTGCCAGCAGCCAAGATATCGGGAGTGGAAACACCATATATTTT
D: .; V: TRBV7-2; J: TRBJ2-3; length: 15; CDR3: CASSLSPGNTDTQYF; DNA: TGTGCCAGCAGCTTAAGCCCGGGTAACACAGATACGCAGTATTTT
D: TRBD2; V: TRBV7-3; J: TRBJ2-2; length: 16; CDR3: CASSLTTSAGTGELFF; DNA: TGTGCCAGCAGCTTAACGACTAGCGCAGGCACCGGGGAGCTGTTTTTT
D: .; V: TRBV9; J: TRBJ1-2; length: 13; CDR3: CASSVGVNWGYTF; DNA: TGTGCCAGCAGCGTAGGAGTGAACTGGGGCTACACCTTC
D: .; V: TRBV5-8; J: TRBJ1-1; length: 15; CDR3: CASSLRAGVGTEAFF; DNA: TGTGCCAGCAGCTTGCGTGCAGGGGTGGGCACTGAAGCTTTCTTT
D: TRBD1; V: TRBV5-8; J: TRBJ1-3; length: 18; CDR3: CASSLDRATGGSGNTIYF; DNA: TGTGCCAGCAGTCTGGACAGGGCCACAGGAGGCTCTGGAAACACCATATATTTT
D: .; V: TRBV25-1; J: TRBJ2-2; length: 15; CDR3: CASSPTAVNTGELFF; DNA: TGTGCCAGCAGTCCGACGGCGGTCAACACCGGGGAGCTGTTTTTT
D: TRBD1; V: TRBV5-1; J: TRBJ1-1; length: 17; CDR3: CASSLVGRGQMNTEAFF; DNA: TGCGCCAGCAGCTTGGTAGGCAGGGGGCAAATGAACACTGAAGCTTTCTTT
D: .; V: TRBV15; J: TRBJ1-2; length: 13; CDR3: CATRRAGRYGYTF; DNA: TGTGCCACCAGGAGGGCTGGAAGATATGGCTACACCTTC
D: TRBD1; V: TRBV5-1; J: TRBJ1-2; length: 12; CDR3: CASSKDRRGYTF; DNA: TGCGCCAGCAGCAAGGACAGGAGAGGCTACACCTTC
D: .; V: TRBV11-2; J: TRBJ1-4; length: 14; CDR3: CASSFTGINEKLFF; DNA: TGTGCCAGCAGCTTTACAGGGATTAATGAAAAACTGTTTTTT